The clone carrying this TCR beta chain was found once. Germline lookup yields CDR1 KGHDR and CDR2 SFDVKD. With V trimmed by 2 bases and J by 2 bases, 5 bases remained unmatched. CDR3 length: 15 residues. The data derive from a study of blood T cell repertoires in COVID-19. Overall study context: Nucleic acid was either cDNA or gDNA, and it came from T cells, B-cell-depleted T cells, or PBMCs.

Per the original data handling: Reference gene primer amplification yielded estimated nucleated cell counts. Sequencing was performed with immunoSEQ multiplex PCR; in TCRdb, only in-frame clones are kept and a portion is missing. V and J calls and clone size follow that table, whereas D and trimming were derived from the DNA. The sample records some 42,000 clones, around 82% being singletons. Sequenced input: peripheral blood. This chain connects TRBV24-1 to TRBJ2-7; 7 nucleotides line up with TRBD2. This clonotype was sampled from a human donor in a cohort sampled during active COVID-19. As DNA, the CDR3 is TGTGCCACCAGTGATTCCCTAGCGGCCGCCTACGAGCAGTACTTC. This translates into CATSDSLAAAYEQYF.